This TCR beta chain was profiled in a study of blood T cell repertoires in COVID-19. Overall study: Sample material is recorded as cDNA or gDNA derived from T cells, B-cell-depleted T cells, or PBMCs.

The V and J ends lost 4 bases and 3 bases, in that order; junction bases with no gene match: 5. CDR3 size: 14 residues. Germline V gene data show CDR1 as SGHAT and CDR2 as FQDESV (reference sequence). Source study methods: Amplified reference gene primers provided the basis for estimating nucleated cell counts. Profiling relied on immunoSEQ multiplex PCR, and the TCRdb table lists in-frame clones only, not all of them. From that table come the V and J calls and clone size; the DNA was used to work out D and trimming. The sample has some 80,000 clones, around 83% seen once; the top ten hold over 9.5%.

The sample taken for sequencing was peripheral blood. V usage is TRBV11-1 and J usage is TRBJ2-7; TRBD2 aligns across 8 bases. The receptor's source is a man between 60 and 75 years old with COVID-19, enrolled during active disease. The CDR3 spells CASSSGGDFYEQYF. The DNA of the CDR3 is TGTGCCAGCAGCTCCGGGGGGGATTTCTACGAGCAGTACTTC.